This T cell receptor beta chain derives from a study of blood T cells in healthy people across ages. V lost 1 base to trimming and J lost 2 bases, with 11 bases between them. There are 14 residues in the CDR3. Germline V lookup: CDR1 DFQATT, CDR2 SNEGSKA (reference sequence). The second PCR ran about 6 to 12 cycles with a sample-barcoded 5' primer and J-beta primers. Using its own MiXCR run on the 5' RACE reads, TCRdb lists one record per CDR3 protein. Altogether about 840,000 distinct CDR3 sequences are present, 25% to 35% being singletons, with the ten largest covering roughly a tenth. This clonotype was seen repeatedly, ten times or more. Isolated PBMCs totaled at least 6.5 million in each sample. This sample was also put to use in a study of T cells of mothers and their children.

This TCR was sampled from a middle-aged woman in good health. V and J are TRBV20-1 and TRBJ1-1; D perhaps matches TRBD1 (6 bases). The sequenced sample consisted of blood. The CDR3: CSARGEQGNTEAFF. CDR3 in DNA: TGCAGTGCTAGAGGAGAACAGGGTAACACTGAAGCTTTCTTT.